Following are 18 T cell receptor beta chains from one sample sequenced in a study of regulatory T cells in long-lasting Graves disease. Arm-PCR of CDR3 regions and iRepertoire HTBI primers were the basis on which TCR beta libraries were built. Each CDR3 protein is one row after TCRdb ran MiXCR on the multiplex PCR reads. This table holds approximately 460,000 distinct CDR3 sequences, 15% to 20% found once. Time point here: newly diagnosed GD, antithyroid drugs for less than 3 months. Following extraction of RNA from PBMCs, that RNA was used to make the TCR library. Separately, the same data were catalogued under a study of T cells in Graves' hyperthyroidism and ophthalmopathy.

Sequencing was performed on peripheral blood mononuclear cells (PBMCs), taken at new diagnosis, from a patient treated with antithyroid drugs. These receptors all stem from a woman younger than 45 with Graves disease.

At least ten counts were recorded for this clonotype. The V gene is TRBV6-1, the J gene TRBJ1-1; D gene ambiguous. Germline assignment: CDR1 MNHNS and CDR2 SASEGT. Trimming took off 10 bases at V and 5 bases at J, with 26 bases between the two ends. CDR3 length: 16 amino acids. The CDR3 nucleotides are TGTGCCACCACCCCCACCCCGCGGCAGCTGATTACTGAAGCTTTCTTT. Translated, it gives CATTPTPRQLITEAFF.

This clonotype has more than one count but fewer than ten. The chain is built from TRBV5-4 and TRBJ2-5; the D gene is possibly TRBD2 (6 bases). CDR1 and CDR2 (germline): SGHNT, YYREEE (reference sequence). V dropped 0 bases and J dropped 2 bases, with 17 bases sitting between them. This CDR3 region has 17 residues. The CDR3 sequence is CASSLAIRPSAQETQYF. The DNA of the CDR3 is TGTGCCAGCAGCTTGGCCATCAGGCCTAGCGCACAAGAGACCCAGTACTTC.

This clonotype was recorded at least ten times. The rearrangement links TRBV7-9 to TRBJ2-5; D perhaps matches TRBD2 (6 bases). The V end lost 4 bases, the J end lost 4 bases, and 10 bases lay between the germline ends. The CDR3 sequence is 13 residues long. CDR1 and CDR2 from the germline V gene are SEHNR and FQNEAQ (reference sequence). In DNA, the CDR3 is TGTGCCAGCAGCTCCGCGGGGATAGAGACCCAGTACTTC. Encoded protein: CASSSAGIETQYF.

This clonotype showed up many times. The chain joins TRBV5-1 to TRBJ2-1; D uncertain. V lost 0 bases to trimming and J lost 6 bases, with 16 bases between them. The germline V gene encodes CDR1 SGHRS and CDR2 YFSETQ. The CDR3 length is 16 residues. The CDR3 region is CASSLELGFGGNEQFF. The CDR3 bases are TGCGCCAGCAGCTTGGAACTGGGCTTTGGTGGCAATGAGCAGTTCTTC.

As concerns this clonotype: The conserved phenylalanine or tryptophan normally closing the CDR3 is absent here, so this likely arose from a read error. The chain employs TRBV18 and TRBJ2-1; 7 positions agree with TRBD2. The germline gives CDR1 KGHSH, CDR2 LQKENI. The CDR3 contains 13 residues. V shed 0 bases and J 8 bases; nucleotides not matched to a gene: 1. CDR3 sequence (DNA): TGTGCCAGCTCACCACCAACTAGCGATGAGCAGTTCCTC. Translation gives CASSPPTSDEQFL.

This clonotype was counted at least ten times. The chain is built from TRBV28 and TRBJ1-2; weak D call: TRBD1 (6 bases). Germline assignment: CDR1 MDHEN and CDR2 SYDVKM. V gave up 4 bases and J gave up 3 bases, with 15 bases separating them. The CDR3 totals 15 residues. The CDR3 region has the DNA TGTGCCAGCAGTTCCGGCAGGGGAGGAGACTATGGCTACACCTTC. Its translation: CASSSGRGGDYGYTF.

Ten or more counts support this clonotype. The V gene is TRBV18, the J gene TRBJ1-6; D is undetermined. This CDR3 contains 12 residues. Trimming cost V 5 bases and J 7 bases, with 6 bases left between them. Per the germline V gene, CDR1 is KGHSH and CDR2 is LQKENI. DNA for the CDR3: TGTGCCAGCTCAACGGCCAATTCACCCCTCCACTTT. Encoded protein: CASSTANSPLHF.

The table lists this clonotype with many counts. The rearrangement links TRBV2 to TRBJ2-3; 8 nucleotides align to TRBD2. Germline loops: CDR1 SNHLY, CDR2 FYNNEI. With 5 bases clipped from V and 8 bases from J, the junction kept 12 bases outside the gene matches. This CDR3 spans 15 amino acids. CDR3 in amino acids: CASSSRSGNLGTQYF. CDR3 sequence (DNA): TGTGCCAGCAGTTCTCGTAGCGGGAACTTAGGTACGCAGTATTTT.

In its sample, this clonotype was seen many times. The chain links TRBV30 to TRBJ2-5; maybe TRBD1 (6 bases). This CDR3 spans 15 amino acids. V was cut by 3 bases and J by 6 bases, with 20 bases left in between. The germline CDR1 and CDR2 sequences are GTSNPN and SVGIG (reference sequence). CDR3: CAWRGDKRGSKTQYF. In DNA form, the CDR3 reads TGTGCCTGGAGGGGGGACAAAAGGGGTTCGAAGACCCAGTACTTC.

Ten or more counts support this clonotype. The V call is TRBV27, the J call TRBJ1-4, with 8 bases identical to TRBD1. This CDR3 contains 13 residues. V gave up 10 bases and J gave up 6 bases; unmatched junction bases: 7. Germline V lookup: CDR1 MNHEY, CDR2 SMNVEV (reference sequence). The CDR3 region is CATRDRGYEKLFF. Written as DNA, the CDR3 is TGTGCCACCAGAGACAGGGGATATGAAAAACTGTTTTTT. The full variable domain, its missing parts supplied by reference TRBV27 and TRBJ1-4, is EAQVTQNPRYLITVTGKKLTVTCSQNMNHEYMSWYRQDPGLGLRQIYYSMNVEVTDKGDVPEGYKVSRKEKRNFPLILESPSPNQTSLYFCATRDRGYEKLFFGSGTQLSVL.

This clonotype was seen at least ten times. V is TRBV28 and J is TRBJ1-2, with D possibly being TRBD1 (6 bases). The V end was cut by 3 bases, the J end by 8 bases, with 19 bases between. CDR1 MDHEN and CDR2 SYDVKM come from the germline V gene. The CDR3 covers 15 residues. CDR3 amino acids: CASSFMQAGARGYTF. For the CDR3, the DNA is TGTGCCAGCAGTTTTATGCAGGCAGGGGCCAGGGGCTACACCTTC.

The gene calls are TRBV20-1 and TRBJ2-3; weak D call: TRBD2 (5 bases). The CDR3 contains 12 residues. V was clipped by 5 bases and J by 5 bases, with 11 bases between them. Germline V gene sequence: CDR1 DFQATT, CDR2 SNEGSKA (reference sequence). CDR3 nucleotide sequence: TGCAGTGCTCCCCGGGATGGAGATACGCAGTATTTT. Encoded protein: CSAPRDGDTQYF.

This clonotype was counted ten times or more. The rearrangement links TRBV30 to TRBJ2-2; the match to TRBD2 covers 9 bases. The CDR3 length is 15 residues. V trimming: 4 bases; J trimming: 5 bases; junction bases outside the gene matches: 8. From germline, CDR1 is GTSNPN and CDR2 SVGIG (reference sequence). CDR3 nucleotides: TGTGCCTGGACCCCGACTAGCGGATTTACCGGGGAGCTGTTTTTT. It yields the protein CAWTPTSGFTGELFF.

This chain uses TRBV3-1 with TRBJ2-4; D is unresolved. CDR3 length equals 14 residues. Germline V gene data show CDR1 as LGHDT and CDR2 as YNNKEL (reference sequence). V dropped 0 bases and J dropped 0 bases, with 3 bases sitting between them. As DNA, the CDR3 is TGTGCCAGCAGCCAAGATATAGCCAAAAACATTCAGTACTTC. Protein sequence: CASSQDIAKNIQYF.

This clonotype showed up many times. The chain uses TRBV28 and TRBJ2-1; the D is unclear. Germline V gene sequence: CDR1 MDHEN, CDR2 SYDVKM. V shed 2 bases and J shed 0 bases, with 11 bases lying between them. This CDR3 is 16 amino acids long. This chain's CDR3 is CASSLEGGNSYNEQFF. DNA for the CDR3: TGTGCCAGCAGTTTAGAAGGTGGGAACTCCTACAATGAGCAGTTCTTC.

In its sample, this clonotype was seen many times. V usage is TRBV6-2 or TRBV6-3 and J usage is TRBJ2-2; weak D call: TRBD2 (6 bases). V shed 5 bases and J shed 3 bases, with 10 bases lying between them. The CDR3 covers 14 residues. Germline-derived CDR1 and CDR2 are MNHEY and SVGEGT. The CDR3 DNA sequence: TGTGCCAGCAGTGAGGGACTTCACACCGGGGAGCTGTTTTTT. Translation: CASSEGLHTGELFF.

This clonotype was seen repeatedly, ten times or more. The CDR3 DNA sequence: TGTGCCAGCAGCTTTCTAGCGGGTCCCAATGAGCAGTTCTTC. Translation gives CASSFLAGPNEQFF. This chain joins TRBV7-2 and TRBJ2-1; TRBD2 matches at 8 bases. V was clipped by 3 bases and J by 6 bases; unmatched bases: 4. In germline, CDR1 is SGHTA, CDR2 FQGNSA. CDR3 length equals 14 residues. Drawing the rest from reference TRBV7-2 and TRBJ2-1, the complete variable domain is GAGVSQSPSNKVTEKGKDVELRCDPISGHTALYWYRQSLGQGLEFLIYFQGNSAPDKSGLPSDRFSAERTGGSVSTLTIQRTQQEDSAVYLCASSFLAGPNEQFFGPGTRLTVL.

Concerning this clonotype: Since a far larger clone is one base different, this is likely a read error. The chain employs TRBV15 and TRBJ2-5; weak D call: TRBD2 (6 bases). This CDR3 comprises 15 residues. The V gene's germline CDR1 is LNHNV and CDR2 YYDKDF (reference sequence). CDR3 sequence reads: CATSRDPGVNNEQSF. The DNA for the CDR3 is TGTGCCACCAGCAGAGATCCGGGAGTGAACAATGAGCAGTCCTTC.